One sample yielded the 17 T cell receptor beta chains listed below, sequenced in a study of naive and memory T cell subsets. The beta constant-region primer was an equimolar mix of two oligonucleotides covering TRBC1 and TRBC2. The ligated cDNA underwent four PCR rounds using SP2 and nested alpha and beta constant-region primers. Via MiXCR, TCRdb re-called the UMI-ligation and nested PCR reads, giving one row per CDR3 protein. The sample holds thousands of distinct CDR3 sequences; around 27% are singletons and the top ten take around 63%. The sample comprised CD8+ TEMRA cells from blood. As to subset: effector memory re-expressing CD45RA, CD45RA+ CD27-. The receptors were sampled from a human donor in good health.

V and J are TRBV4-1 and TRBJ2-3; no clear D. The germline CDR1 and CDR2 sequences are MGHRA and YSYEKL. V was cut by 5 bases and J by 0 bases, with 12 bases left in between. The CDR3 is 15 residues long. For the CDR3, the DNA is TGCGCCAGCAGCACATCGACAACTAGCACAGATACGCAGTATTTT. Translating it yields CASSTSTTSTDTQYF.

This clonotype came up a few times. The chain uses TRBV5-4 and TRBJ2-3; D is unresolved. Trimming removed 4 bases at V and 1 base at J, with 4 bases between. The length of the CDR3 is 12 residues. The germline V gene encodes CDR1 SGHNT and CDR2 YYREEE (reference sequence). CDR3 nucleotides: TGTGCCAGCAGCGGGCGCACAGATACGCAGTATTTT. This translates into CASSGRTDTQYF.

This clonotype has a handful of counts. The V gene is TRBV24-1, the J gene TRBJ2-2, with D tentatively TRBD1 (6 bases). Deletions cut 4 bases from V and 4 bases from J, with 12 bases between. Germline V gene lookup returns CDR1 KGHDR and CDR2 SFDVKD. The CDR3 covers 15 residues. CDR3 nucleotide sequence: TGTGCCACCAGTGACGCCGACAGGCTCACCGGGGAGCTGTTTTTT. Translated: CATSDADRLTGELFF.

The rearrangement joins TRBV3-1 to TRBJ2-3; tentative D call: TRBD2 (6 bases). The CDR3 sequence is 14 residues long. Germline CDR1 reads LGHDT; CDR2 reads YNNKEL (reference sequence). V lost 0 bases to trimming and J lost 14 bases, with 18 bases between them. Written as DNA, the CDR3 is TGTGCCAGCAGCCAAGAAGTCTGGCGGGACGCGCGGTATTTT. Translated: CASSQEVWRDARYF.

The chain uses TRBV28 and TRBJ1-1; D is uncertain. CDR1 is MDHEN, CDR2 SYDVKM, per germline. Trimming stripped 2 bases from V and 1 base from J, with 2 bases between. The length of the CDR3 is 12 residues. CDR3 sequence: CASSLGNTEAFF. The CDR3 nucleotides read TGTGCCAGCAGTTTAGGGAACACTGAAGCTTTCTTT.

The rearrangement uses TRBV19 and TRBJ2-2; D ambiguous. Trimming removed 7 bases at V and 8 bases at J, with 5 bases between. Per the germline V gene, CDR1 is LNHDA and CDR2 is SQIVND (reference sequence). The CDR3 extends over 10 amino acids. The CDR3 loop reads CASMRGELFF. CDR3 in DNA: TGTGCCAGTATGAGGGGGGAGCTGTTTTTT.

This sequence joins TRBV9 and TRBJ1-1, with no clear D. Germline V gene lookup returns CDR1 SGDLS and CDR2 YYNGEE. The CDR3 length is 15 residues. V lost 0 bases to trimming and J lost 3 bases, with 12 bases between them. CDR3 amino acids: CASSVDAEGHTEAFF. In nucleotides, the CDR3 is TGTGCCAGCAGCGTAGATGCCGAAGGGCACACTGAAGCTTTCTTT.

This clonotype was observed a few times. The chain has TRBV5-6 and TRBJ2-7; D unresolved. V lost 4 bases and J lost 4, with 15 bases in between. This CDR3 has 14 amino acids. CDR1 SGHDT and CDR2 YYEEEE come from the germline V gene. CDR3 coding DNA: TGTGCCAGCAGCACCGACCAGACCCCTTACGAGCAGTACTTC. This encodes CASSTDQTPYEQYF.

The CDR3 here is CASSPYPDEQYF. The CDR3 DNA reads as TGTGCCAGCAGTCCCTACCCCGACGAGCAGTACTTC. V is TRBV6-2 or TRBV6-3 and J is TRBJ2-7; no definite D call. The germline V gene encodes CDR1 MNHEY and CDR2 SVGEGT. The CDR3 contains 12 residues. Trimming cost V 5 bases and J 5 bases, with 10 bases left between them.

The J gene is TRBJ2-1, the V gene TRBV4-3; 8 positions agree with TRBD2. Germline V gives CDR1 LGHNA, CDR2 YSLEER. The CDR3 is 14 residues long. Unmatched junction bases numbered 6, after V lost 4 bases and J lost 7 bases. This chain's CDR3 is CASSRGGGLNEQFF. The CDR3 DNA reads TGCGCCAGCAGCCGGGGCGGGGGGCTAAATGAGCAGTTCTTC.

The sample holds a few counts of this clonotype. A clone one base away is much larger, so this may be a read error. V usage is TRBV19 and J usage is TRBJ2-3; TRBD1 aligns across 10 bases. Trimming removed 4 bases from V and 5 bases from J; junction bases left unmatched: 3. Germline assignment: CDR1 LNHDA and CDR2 SQIVND (reference sequence). CDR3 length: 14 residues. Written as DNA, the CDR3 is TGTGCCAGTAGTAGGGACAGGGGTGAAGATACGCAGTATTTT. Translating it yields CASSRDRGEDTQYF.

The chain carries TRBV28 and TRBJ2-5; 8 bases fit TRBD1. The CDR3 sequence is 15 residues long. Germline trimming cut 4 bases from V and 3 bases from J; bases unmatched to any gene: 7. CDR1 is MDHEN, CDR2 SYDVKM, per germline. CDR3 coding DNA: TGTGCCAGCAGTTCCTGGGACAGGTCTAAAGAGACCCAGTACTTC. Translating gives CASSSWDRSKETQYF.

A few counts support this clonotype. The chain is built from TRBV23-1 and TRBJ2-7; D is ambiguous. TRBV23-1 is noted as an ORF with a role that remains uncertain. This CDR3 spans 15 amino acids. V gave up 0 bases and J gave up 0 bases, with 9 bases separating them. As DNA, the CDR3 is TGCGCCAGCAGTCAATCGAAATTTACCTCCTACGAGCAGTACTTC. Protein sequence: CASSQSKFTSYEQYF.

This clonotype has ten or more counts. The gene calls are TRBV6-5 and TRBJ2-1; D is perhaps TRBD1 (6 bases). The CDR3 is 15 amino acids. Germline lookup yields CDR1 MNHEY and CDR2 SVGAGI. The V end lost 6 bases, the J end lost 0 bases, and 12 bases lay between the germline ends. CDR3 region: CASSQGSSSYNEQFF. The CDR3 coding sequence is TGTGCCAGCAGCCAGGGGAGTAGCTCCTACAATGAGCAGTTCTTC.

The chain combines TRBV11-1 with TRBJ2-7; TRBD2 matches at 8 bases. The CDR3 covers 16 residues. V lost 6 bases to trimming and J lost 0 bases; unmatched junction nucleotides: 10. Germline lookup yields CDR1 SGHAT and CDR2 FQDESV (reference sequence). The CDR3 spells CASRHSGDTASYEQYF. CDR3 DNA sequence: TGTGCCAGCAGACATAGCGGGGACACAGCCTCCTACGAGCAGTACTTC. The full variable domain, its missing parts supplied by reference TRBV11-1 and TRBJ2-7, is EAEVAQSPRYKITEKSQAVAFWCDPISGHATLYWYRQILGQGPELLVQFQDESVVDDSQLPKDRFSAERLKGVDSTLKIQPAELGDSAMYLCASRHSGDTASYEQYFGPGTRLTVT.

This chain uses TRBV29-1 with TRBJ2-5, with D maybe TRBD2 (6 bases). Trimming shortened V by 0 bases and J by 7 bases, and 12 bases separated the two germline ends. Germline V gene data show CDR1 as SQVTM and CDR2 as ANQGSEA. This CDR3 is 13 amino acids long. The CDR3 nucleotides are TGCAGCGTTGAAGACGGCGGGGTGGGGACCCAGTACTTC. This encodes CSVEDGGVGTQYF.

The chain links TRBV13 to TRBJ2-1; D call uncertain. V shed 1 base and J shed 8 bases, with 12 bases lying between them. There are 14 residues in the CDR3. CDR1 PRHDT and CDR2 FYEKMQ come from the germline V gene (reference sequence). CDR3 DNA: TGTGCCAGCAGCTTAGAGAAACTCAGCGATGAGCAGTTCTTC. Translated: CASSLEKLSDEQFF.